What follows describes a single T cell receptor (beta chain). The sample holds other DNA sequences that translate to the same CDR3. Sequencing was performed with immunoSEQ multiplex PCR; in TCRdb, only in-frame clones are kept and a portion is missing. The table has hundreds of thousands of clones, roughly 90% seen once. Germline V CDR1 and CDR2: MDHEN, SYDVKM. This CDR3 spans 14 amino acids. V gave up 6 bases and J gave up 2 bases; unmatched junction bases: 6. This entry comes from a study of cytomegalovirus exposure and HLA in healthy donors. While the first cohort had 600 to 800 subjects, the donors belonged to the separate validation cohort of over a hundred subjects.

The source of this sequence is a woman aged 18-29 years in good health and CMV-seronegative. The sequenced sample was PBMCs. V gene TRBV28 combines with J gene TRBJ1-2; the match to TRBD1 covers 7 bases. For the CDR3, the DNA is TGTGCCAGCAGCCTGGGGGACAGCAACTATGGCTACACCTTC. Protein sequence: CASSLGDSNYGYTF.